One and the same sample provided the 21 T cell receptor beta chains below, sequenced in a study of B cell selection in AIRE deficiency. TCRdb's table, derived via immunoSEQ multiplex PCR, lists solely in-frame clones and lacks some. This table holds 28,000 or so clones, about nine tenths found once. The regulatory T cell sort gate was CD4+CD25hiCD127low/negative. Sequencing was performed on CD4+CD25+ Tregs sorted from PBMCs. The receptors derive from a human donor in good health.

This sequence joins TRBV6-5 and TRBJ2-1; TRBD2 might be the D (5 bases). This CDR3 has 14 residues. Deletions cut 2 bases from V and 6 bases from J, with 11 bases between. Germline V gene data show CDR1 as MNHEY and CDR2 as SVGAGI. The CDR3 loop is CASSYRERANEQFF. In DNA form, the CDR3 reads TGTGCCAGCAGTTACAGGGAGAGGGCCAATGAGCAGTTCTTC.

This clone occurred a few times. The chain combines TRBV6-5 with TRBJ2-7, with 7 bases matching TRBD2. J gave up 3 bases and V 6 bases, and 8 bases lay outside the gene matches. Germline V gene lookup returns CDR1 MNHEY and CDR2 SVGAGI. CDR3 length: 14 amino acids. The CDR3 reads CASSSWGGSYEQYF. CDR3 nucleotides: TGTGCCAGCAGCTCCTGGGGGGGTAGCTACGAGCAGTACTTC.

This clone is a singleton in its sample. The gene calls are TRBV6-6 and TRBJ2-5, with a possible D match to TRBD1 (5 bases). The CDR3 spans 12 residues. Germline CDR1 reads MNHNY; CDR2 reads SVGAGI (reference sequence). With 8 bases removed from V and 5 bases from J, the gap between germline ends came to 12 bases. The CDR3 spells CASCQGFETQYF. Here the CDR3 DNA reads TGTGCCAGCTGTCAGGGCTTCGAGACCCAGTACTTC.

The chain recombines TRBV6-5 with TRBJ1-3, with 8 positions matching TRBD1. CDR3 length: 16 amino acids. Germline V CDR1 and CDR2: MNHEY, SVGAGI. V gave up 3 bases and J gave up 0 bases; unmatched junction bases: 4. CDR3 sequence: CASSYDRGISGNTIYF. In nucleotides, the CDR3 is TGTGCCAGCAGTTATGACAGGGGCATCTCTGGAAACACCATATATTTT.

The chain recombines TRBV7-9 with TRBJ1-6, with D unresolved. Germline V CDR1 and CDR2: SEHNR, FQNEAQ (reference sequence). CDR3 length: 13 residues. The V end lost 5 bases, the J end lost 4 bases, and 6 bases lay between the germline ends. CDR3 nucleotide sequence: TGTGCCAGCAGCGAGCTATATAATTCACCCCTCCACTTT. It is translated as CASSELYNSPLHF.

The chain's CDR3 is CAWDHGRGGTDTQYF. The CDR3 DNA reads as TGTGCCTGGGACCATGGCAGGGGCGGCACAGATACGCAGTATTTT. V gene TRBV30 combines with J gene TRBJ2-3; D is possibly TRBD1 (6 bases). Looked up from germline, CDR1 is GTSNPN and CDR2 is SVGIG (reference sequence). The CDR3 is 15 residues long. With 5 bases removed from V and 1 base from J, the gap between germline ends came to 16 bases. Full variable domain (outside the CDR3, taken from reference TRBV30 and TRBJ2-3): SQTIHQWPATLVQPVGSPLSLECTVEGTSNPNLYWYRQAAGRGLQLLFYSVGIGQISSEVPQNLSASRPQDRQFILSSKKLLLSDSGFYLCAWDHGRGGTDTQYFGPGTRLTVL.

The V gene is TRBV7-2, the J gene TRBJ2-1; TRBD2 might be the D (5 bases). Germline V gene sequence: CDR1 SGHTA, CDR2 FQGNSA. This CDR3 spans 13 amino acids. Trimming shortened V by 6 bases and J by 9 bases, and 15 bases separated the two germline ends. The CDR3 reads CASRKRVAGEQFF. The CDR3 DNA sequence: TGTGCCAGCAGAAAAAGGGTGGCGGGTGAGCAGTTCTTC.

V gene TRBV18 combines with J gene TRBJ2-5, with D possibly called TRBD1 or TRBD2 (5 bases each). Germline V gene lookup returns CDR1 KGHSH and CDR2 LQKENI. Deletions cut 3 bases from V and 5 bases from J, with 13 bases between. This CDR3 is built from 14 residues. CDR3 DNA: TGTGCCAGCTCACCCCCTTCCGGGACCGAGACCCAGTACTTC. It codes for CASSPPSGTETQYF. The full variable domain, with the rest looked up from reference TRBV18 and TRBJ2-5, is NAGVMQNPRHLVRRRGQEARLRCSPMKGHSHVYWYRQLPEEGLKFMVYLQKENIIDESGMPKERFSAEFPKEGPSILRIQQVVRGDSAAYFCASSPPSGTETQYFGPGTRLLVL.

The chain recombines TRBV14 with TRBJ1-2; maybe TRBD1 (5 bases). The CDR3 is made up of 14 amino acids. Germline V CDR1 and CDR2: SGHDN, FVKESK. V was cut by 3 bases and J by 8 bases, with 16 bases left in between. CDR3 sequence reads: CASSQEGPLVGYTF. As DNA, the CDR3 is TGTGCCAGCAGCCAGGAGGGACCCCTTGTGGGCTACACCTTC. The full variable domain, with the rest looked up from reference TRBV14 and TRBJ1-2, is EAGVTQFPSHSVIEKGQTVTLRCDPISGHDNLYWYRRVMGKEIKFLLHFVKESKQDESGMPNNRFLAERTGGTYSTLKVQPAELEDSGVYFCASSQEGPLVGYTFGSGTRLTVV.

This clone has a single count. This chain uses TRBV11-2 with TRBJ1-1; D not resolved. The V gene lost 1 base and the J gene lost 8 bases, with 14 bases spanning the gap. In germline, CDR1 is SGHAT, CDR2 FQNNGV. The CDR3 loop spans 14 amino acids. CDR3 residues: CASSLGRQEKEAFF. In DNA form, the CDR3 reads TGTGCCAGCAGCTTAGGTCGGCAGGAAAAAGAAGCTTTCTTT.

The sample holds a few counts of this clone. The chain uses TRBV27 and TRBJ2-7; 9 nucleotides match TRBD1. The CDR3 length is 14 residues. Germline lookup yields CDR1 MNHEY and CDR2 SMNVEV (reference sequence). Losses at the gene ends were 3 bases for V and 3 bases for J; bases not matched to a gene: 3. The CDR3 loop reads CASSLGQGNYEQYF. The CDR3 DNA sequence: TGTGCCAGCAGTTTGGGACAGGGTAACTACGAGCAGTACTTC.

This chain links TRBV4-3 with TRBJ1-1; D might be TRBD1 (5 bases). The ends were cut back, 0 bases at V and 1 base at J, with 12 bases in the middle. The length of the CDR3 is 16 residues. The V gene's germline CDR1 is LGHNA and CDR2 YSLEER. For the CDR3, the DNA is TGCGCCAGCAGCCAAGATTTCGGGGGGACGAACACTGAAGCTTTCTTT. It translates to CASSQDFGGTNTEAFF.

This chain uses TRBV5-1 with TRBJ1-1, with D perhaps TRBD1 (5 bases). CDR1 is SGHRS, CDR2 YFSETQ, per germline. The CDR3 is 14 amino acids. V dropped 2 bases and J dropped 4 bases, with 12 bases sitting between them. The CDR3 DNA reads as TGCGCCAGCAGCTTAGTCCCGGGGGGCACTGAAGCTTTCTTT. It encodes CASSLVPGGTEAFF.

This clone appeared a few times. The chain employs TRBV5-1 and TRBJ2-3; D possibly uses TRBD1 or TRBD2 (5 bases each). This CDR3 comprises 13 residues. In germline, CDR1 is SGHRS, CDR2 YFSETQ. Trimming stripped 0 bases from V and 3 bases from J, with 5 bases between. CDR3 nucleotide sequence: TGCGCCAGCAGCTTGGGGGGGACAGATACGCAGTATTTT. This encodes CASSLGGTDTQYF.

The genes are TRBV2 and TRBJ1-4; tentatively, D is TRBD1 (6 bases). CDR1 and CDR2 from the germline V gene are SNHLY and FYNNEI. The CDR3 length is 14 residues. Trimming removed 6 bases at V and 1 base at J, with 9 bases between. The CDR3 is CASRRGETNEKLFF. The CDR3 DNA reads TGTGCCAGCAGGAGGGGGGAAACTAATGAAAAACTGTTTTTT.

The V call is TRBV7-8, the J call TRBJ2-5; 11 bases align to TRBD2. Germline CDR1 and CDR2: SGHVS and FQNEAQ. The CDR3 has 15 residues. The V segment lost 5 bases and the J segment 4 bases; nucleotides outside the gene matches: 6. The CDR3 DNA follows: TGTGCCAGCAGCAGACTAGCGGGGAGTAGAGAGACCCAGTACTTC. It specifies CASSRLAGSRETQYF.

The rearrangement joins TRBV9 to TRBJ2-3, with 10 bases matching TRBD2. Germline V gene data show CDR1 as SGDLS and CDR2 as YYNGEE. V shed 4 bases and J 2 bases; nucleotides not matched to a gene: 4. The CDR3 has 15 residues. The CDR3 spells CASSFSGGNTDTQYF. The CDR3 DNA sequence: TGTGCCAGCAGCTTTAGCGGGGGGAACACAGATACGCAGTATTTT. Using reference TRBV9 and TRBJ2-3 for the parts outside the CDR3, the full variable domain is DSGVTQTPKHLITATGQRVTLRCSPRSGDLSVYWYQQSLDQGLQFLIQYYNGEERAKGNILERFSAQQFPDLHSELNLSSLELGDSALYFCASSFSGGNTDTQYFGPGTRLTVL.

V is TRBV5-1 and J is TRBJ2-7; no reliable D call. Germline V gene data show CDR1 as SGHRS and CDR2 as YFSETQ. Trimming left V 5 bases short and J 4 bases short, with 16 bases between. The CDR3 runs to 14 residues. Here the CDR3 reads CASSKAGIMYEQYF. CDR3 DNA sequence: TGCGCCAGCAGTAAAGCAGGTATTATGTACGAGCAGTACTTC.

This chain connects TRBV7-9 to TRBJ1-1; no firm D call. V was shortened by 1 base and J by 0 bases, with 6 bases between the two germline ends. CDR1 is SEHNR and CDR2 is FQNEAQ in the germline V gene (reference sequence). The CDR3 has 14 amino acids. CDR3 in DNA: TGTGCCAGCAGCTTAGACAGAATGAACACTGAAGCTTTCTTT. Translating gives CASSLDRMNTEAFF. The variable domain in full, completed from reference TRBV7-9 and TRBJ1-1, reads DTGVSQNPRHKITKRGQNVTFRCDPISEHNRLYWYRQTLGQGPEFLTYFQNEAQLEKSRLLSDRFSAERPKGSFSTLEIQRTEQGDSAMYLCASSLDRMNTEAFFGQGTRLTVV.

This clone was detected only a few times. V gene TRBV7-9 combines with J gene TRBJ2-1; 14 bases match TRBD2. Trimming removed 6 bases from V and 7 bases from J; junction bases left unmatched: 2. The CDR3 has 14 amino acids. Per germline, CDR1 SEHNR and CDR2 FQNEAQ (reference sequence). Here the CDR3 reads CASSRLAGGNEQFF. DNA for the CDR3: TGTGCCAGCAGTCGACTAGCGGGGGGGAATGAGCAGTTCTTC.

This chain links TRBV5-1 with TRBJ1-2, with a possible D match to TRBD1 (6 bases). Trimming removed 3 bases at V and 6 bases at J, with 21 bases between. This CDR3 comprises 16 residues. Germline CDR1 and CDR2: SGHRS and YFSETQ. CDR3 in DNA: TGCGCCAGCAGCTGGGGCTTAACCGGGACACAGAATGGCTACACCTTC. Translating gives CASSWGLTGTQNGYTF.